One sample yielded the 29 T cell receptor beta chains listed below, sequenced in a study of blood T cell repertoires in COVID-19. Clones were read by immunoSEQ multiplex PCR, and TCRdb kept only the in-frame ones, dropping some. The table lists over 200,000 clones, around 81% of them singletons. The sequencing input was peripheral blood. Receptors originate from a man in his forties or fifties with active or convalescent COVID-19.

The V and J genes are TRBV9 and TRBJ2-7; 9 bases are shared with TRBD2. Germline CDR1 reads SGDLS; CDR2 reads YYNGEE. V lost 4 bases, J lost 5 bases, and 7 bases stayed unmatched. The CDR3 extends over 14 amino acids. In DNA, the CDR3 is TGTGCCAGCAGCTCCCGACTAGCGGTGGACGAGCAGTACTTC. This gives the protein CASSSRLAVDEQYF.

This clone was counted once. J is TRBJ2-1 and V is TRBV6-5; tentatively, D is TRBD1 (7 bases). The CDR3 runs to 14 residues. Germline V gene sequence: CDR1 MNHEY, CDR2 SVGAGI. Trimming pared 2 bases from V and 7 bases from J, leaving 12 bases between. CDR3 sequence: CASSYVAGGNEQFF. CDR3 bases: TGTGCCAGCAGTTACGTGGCAGGGGGGAATGAGCAGTTCTTC.

The CDR3 is CASSHRGSYNEQFF. For the CDR3, the DNA is TGTGCCAGCAGCCACCGAGGGTCCTACAATGAGCAGTTCTTC. The rearrangement uses TRBV3-1 (or the pseudogene TRBV3-2) and TRBJ2-1; maybe TRBD2 (5 bases). Trimming left V 3 bases short and J 1 base short, with 7 bases between. The CDR3 spans 14 residues. Germline values: CDR1 LGHDT, CDR2 YNNKEL (reference sequence).

The V and J genes are TRBV10-2 and TRBJ2-5; TRBD2 agrees at 9 bases. CDR3 length: 13 residues. V was clipped by 8 bases and J by 5 bases; unmatched bases: 6. CDR1 and CDR2 (germline): WSHSY, SAAADI. The chain's CDR3 is CASGSGGRETQYF. The CDR3 nucleotides read TGCGCCAGCGGTAGCGGGGGCCGGGAGACCCAGTACTTC.

The chain uses TRBV29-1 and TRBJ1-3; 12 nucleotides align to TRBD1. V shed 2 bases, J shed 3 bases, and the junction held 8 bases outside the gene matches. Germline CDR1 SQVTM, CDR2 ANQGSEA. This CDR3 is 17 amino acids long. For the CDR3, the DNA is TGCAGCGTTGAATTGAGGGACAGGGGGCCGTTTGGAAACACCATATATTTT. Protein: CSVELRDRGPFGNTIYF.

V gene TRBV6-2 or TRBV6-3 combines with J gene TRBJ2-3, with 8 bases aligning to TRBD2. Germline values: CDR1 MNHEY, CDR2 SVGEGT. The length of the CDR3 is 15 residues. The trim removed 5 bases at V and 4 bases at J, leaving 8 bases unmatched. CDR3 coding DNA: TGTGCCAGCAGTACCGGGGGGGCTGGGGCAGATACGCAGTATTTT. It specifies CASSTGGAGADTQYF.

This clone was recorded a few times. This rearrangement joins TRBV6-5 to TRBJ1-1; D might be TRBD1 (5 bases). The germline CDR1 and CDR2 sequences are MNHEY and SVGAGI. The CDR3 length is 14 residues. V lost 5 bases, J lost 8 bases, and 18 bases lay in between. Here the CDR3 reads CASSPGSGGSEAFF. CDR3 DNA sequence: TGTGCCAGCAGTCCCGGGTCCGGGGGATCGGAAGCTTTCTTT.

The chain is built from TRBV6-5 and TRBJ1-4, with 7 bases fitting TRBD1. CDR3 length: 14 residues. The V segment lost 6 bases and the J segment 5 bases; nucleotides outside the gene matches: 6. CDR1 and CDR2 (germline): MNHEY, SVGAGI. CDR3 region: CASRAGTVNEKLFF. Written as DNA, the CDR3 is TGTGCCAGCAGAGCCGGGACAGTCAATGAAAAACTGTTTTTT.

The CDR3 nucleotides read TGTGCCAGCAGCGCGACAGGGAGCTCCTACGAGCAGTACTTC. It translates to CASSATGSSYEQYF. V is TRBV7-9 and J is TRBJ2-7, with 7 nucleotides matching TRBD1. The CDR3 runs 14 residues. From germline, CDR1 is SEHNR and CDR2 FQNEAQ (reference sequence). V shed 5 bases, J shed 0 bases, and the junction held 4 bases outside the gene matches.

This clone has just a few counts. The rearrangement uses TRBV10-3 and TRBJ2-1; TRBD2 matches at 7 bases. From germline, CDR1 is ENHRY and CDR2 SYGVKD. The CDR3 spans 15 residues. V was pared by 2 bases and J by 8 bases, with 9 bases of the junction left unmatched. CDR3 sequence reads: CAISEAPGGRDEQFF. CDR3 nucleotides: TGTGCCATCAGTGAGGCCCCCGGGGGGAGGGATGAGCAGTTCTTC.

The V gene is TRBV11-2, the J gene TRBJ1-1; TRBD1 aligns across 11 bases. The V and J ends lost 2 bases and 0 bases, in that order; junction bases with no gene match: 8. CDR3 length: 18 residues. Germline assignment: CDR1 SGHAT and CDR2 FQNNGV. The CDR3 nucleotides read TGTGCCAGCAGCTTACGGACAGGGGGCCAAGGGGTGAACACTGAAGCTTTCTTT. Translation: CASSLRTGGQGVNTEAFF.

The chain joins TRBV19 to TRBJ2-1; 11 nucleotides line up with TRBD1. CDR3 length equals 15 residues. Trimming took 10 bases from V and 6 from J; bases not matched to a gene: 11. CDR1 and CDR2 (germline): LNHDA, SQIVND (reference sequence). Written as DNA, the CDR3 is TGTGCCACCCACATCCCGGGACAGGGGGGCAATGAGCAGTTCTTC. This gives the protein CATHIPGQGGNEQFF. The whole variable domain, remainder taken from reference TRBV19 and TRBJ2-1, is DGGITQSPKYLFRKEGQNVTLSCEQNLNHDAMYWYRQDPGQGLRLIYYSQIVNDFQKGDIAEGYSVSREKKESFPLTVTSAQKNPTAFYLCATHIPGQGGNEQFFGPGTRLTVL.

The chain is built from TRBV5-6 and TRBJ1-5; 8 bases agree with TRBD1. The length of the CDR3 is 16 residues. Per the germline V gene, CDR1 is SGHDT and CDR2 is YYEEEE. The V segment lost 4 bases and the J segment 5 bases; nucleotides outside the gene matches: 11. The CDR3 DNA follows: TGTGCCAGCAGCAACCACAGGGGGTTCGTCGATCAGCCCCAGCATTTT. Translated: CASSNHRGFVDQPQHF.

The gene calls are TRBV7-6 and TRBJ1-1, with 10 bases lining up with TRBD1. The V gene end was trimmed by 2 bases and the J gene end by 4 bases; junction bases not matched to a gene: 4. This CDR3 is built from 15 residues. CDR1 is SGHVS, CDR2 FNYEAQ, per germline. CDR3 loop: CASSLRTGGFTEAFF. For the CDR3, the DNA is TGTGCCAGCAGCTTAAGGACAGGGGGTTTCACTGAAGCTTTCTTT.

V is TRBV29-1 and J is TRBJ1-4, with D possibly TRBD1 on 5 matching bases. Trimming stripped 7 bases from V and 8 bases from J, with 17 bases between. The CDR3 totals 13 residues. Per germline, CDR1 SQVTM and CDR2 ANQGSEA. The CDR3 bases are TGCAGCGCCTGGGGGGGAAGAAACGAAAAACTGTTTTTT. Translating gives CSAWGGRNEKLFF.

The chain is built from TRBV7-2 and TRBJ1-5; D is ambiguous. The CDR3 consists of 13 residues. The V gene's germline CDR1 is SGHTA and CDR2 FQGNSA. Trimming stripped 5 bases from V and 3 bases from J, with 8 bases between. The CDR3 DNA is TGTGCCAGCAGCCTGAGAATCAATCAGCCCCAGCATTTT. Residues: CASSLRINQPQHF. Drawing the rest from reference TRBV7-2 and TRBJ1-5, the complete variable domain is GAGVSQSPSNKVTEKGKDVELRCDPISGHTALYWYRQSLGQGLEFLIYFQGNSAPDKSGLPSDRFSAERTGGSVSTLTIQRTQQEDSAVYLCASSLRINQPQHFGDGTRLSIL.

The chain has TRBV15 and TRBJ2-7, with TRBD1 as a possible D gene (6 bases). Germline V gene data show CDR1 as LNHNV and CDR2 as YYDKDF (reference sequence). The germline V and J ends were trimmed by 4 bases and 7 bases, with 11 bases remaining between them. The CDR3 runs 12 residues. The CDR3 DNA follows: TGTGCCACCAGCAAAGAGGGGACAGAGCAGTACTTC. This sequence encodes CATSKEGTEQYF.

This clone is a singleton in its sample. The CDR3 reads CATGSTGSGANVLTF. The CDR3 nucleotides are TGTGCCACCGGATCTACAGGGTCTGGGGCCAACGTCCTGACTTTC. V is TRBV5-6 and J is TRBJ2-6, with D possibly being TRBD1 (6 bases). Trimming took 9 bases from V and 1 from J, leaving 14 bases between them. The V gene's germline CDR1 is SGHDT and CDR2 YYEEEE. The length of the CDR3 is 15 residues.

The genes are TRBV2 and TRBJ2-7, with 10 bases fitting TRBD2. With 4 bases clipped from V and 4 bases from J, the junction kept 7 bases outside the gene matches. The CDR3 is 15 residues long. Germline V CDR1 and CDR2: SNHLY, FYNNEI. The CDR3 sequence is CASSGERGGRYEQYF. The CDR3 DNA follows: TGTGCCAGCAGTGGCGAGCGGGGGGGCCGTTACGAGCAGTACTTC.

The CDR3, as DNA: TGTGCCAGTAGTATGACTAGCGCCACAGATACGCAGTATTTT. It codes for CASSMTSATDTQYF. The V and J genes are TRBV19 and TRBJ2-3; TRBD2 matches at 8 bases. Germline values: CDR1 LNHDA, CDR2 SQIVND (reference sequence). The ends lost 3 bases at V and 2 bases at J; junction bases unmatched: 1. The CDR3 sequence is 14 residues long.

The chain has TRBV5-5 and TRBJ1-4; 10 bases are a match to TRBD1. The germline V gene has CDR1 SGHKS and CDR2 YYEKEE (reference sequence). The CDR3 contains 16 residues. J was trimmed by 2 bases and V by 3 bases; bases with no gene match: 4. Here the CDR3 reads CASSSGTGATNEKLFF. The CDR3 DNA is TGTGCCAGCAGCTCCGGGACAGGGGCGACTAATGAAAAACTGTTTTTT.

The chain employs TRBV3-1 (or the pseudogene TRBV3-2) and TRBJ2-2; tentatively, D is TRBD2 (5 bases). The CDR3 loop spans 16 amino acids. From germline, CDR1 is LGHDT and CDR2 YNNKEL (reference sequence). The germline V and J ends were trimmed by 6 bases and 3 bases, with 17 bases remaining between them. As DNA, the CDR3 is TGTGCCAGCAGGCTGTTTGAGGAGCGGTACACCGGGGAGCTGTTTTTT. It encodes CASRLFEERYTGELFF.

This chain links TRBV19 with TRBJ1-5, with a weak D call TRBD1 (5 bases). The CDR3 runs 14 residues. Trimming pared 8 bases from V and 6 bases from J, leaving 17 bases between. Germline assignment: CDR1 LNHDA and CDR2 SQIVND (reference sequence). CDR3 coding DNA: TGTGCCAGTCCCGGGCGGGGGTCACGTCAGCCCCAGCATTTT. It specifies CASPGRGSRQPQHF.

The chain employs TRBV7-2 and TRBJ1-4; possibly TRBD1 for D (6 bases). The CDR3 runs to 17 residues. CDR1 SGHTA and CDR2 FQGNSA come from the germline V gene. V dropped 5 bases and J dropped 0 bases, with 16 bases sitting between them. In DNA, the CDR3 is TGTGCCAGCAGCCTAGGACAGAACTTAGCAACTAATGAAAAACTGTTTTTT. Residues: CASSLGQNLATNEKLFF. The full variable domain, rest sourced from reference TRBV7-2 and TRBJ1-4, is GAGVSQSPSNKVTEKGKDVELRCDPISGHTALYWYRQSLGQGLEFLIYFQGNSAPDKSGLPSDRFSAERTGGSVSTLTIQRTQQEDSAVYLCASSLGQNLATNEKLFFGSGTQLSVL.

V and J are TRBV6-5 and TRBJ2-5; 7 bases align to TRBD2. Germline-derived CDR1 and CDR2 are MNHEY and SVGAGI. The trim removed 6 bases at V and 4 bases at J, leaving 8 bases unmatched. This CDR3 has 14 residues. The CDR3 is CASSQSGGGETQYF. For the CDR3, the DNA is TGTGCCAGCAGCCAGTCTGGGGGGGGAGAGACCCAGTACTTC.

V is TRBV15 and J is TRBJ2-7; 11 bases map to TRBD2. Germline trimming cut 1 base from V and 4 bases from J; bases unmatched to any gene: 3. Germline V gene data show CDR1 as LNHNV and CDR2 as YYDKDF (reference sequence). This CDR3 spans 15 amino acids. CDR3 DNA sequence: TGTGCCACCAGCAGAGGGCTAGCGGGGGGATACGAGCAGTACTTC. Translating gives CATSRGLAGGYEQYF.

The table lists this clone with a count of one. This rearrangement joins TRBV3-1 (or the pseudogene TRBV3-2) to TRBJ2-5; tentatively, D is TRBD2 (6 bases). Per germline, CDR1 LGHDT and CDR2 YNNKEL (reference sequence). The length of the CDR3 is 15 residues. V gave up 2 bases and J gave up 4 bases, with 14 bases separating them. In DNA, the CDR3 is TGTGCCAGCAGCCAACAGCCTAGCGAGGGAGAGACCCAGTACTTC. Protein product: CASSQQPSEGETQYF.

The chain employs TRBV7-2 and TRBJ1-1, with D hard to call. Deletions cut 4 bases from V and 5 bases from J, with 17 bases between. Germline assignment: CDR1 SGHTA and CDR2 FQGNSA. This CDR3 region has 15 residues. Written as DNA, the CDR3 is TGTGCCAGCAGCTCTTCCAGGCGAGGGAGTACTGAAGCTTTCTTT. Translating it yields CASSSSRRGSTEAFF. Filled out from reference TRBV7-2 and TRBJ1-1, the complete variable domain reads GAGVSQSPSNKVTEKGKDVELRCDPISGHTALYWYRQSLGQGLEFLIYFQGNSAPDKSGLPSDRFSAERTGGSVSTLTIQRTQQEDSAVYLCASSSSRRGSTEAFFGQGTRLTVV.

The sample holds one count of this clone. The J gene is TRBJ2-7, the V gene TRBV2; D might be TRBD1 (6 bases). The CDR3 length is 15 residues. Trimming took 6 bases from V and 1 from J, leaving 16 bases between them. CDR1 and CDR2 from the germline V gene are SNHLY and FYNNEI. This CDR3 is CASRVDRTPSYEQYF. CDR3 nucleotide sequence: TGTGCCAGCAGGGTTGACAGGACACCATCCTACGAGCAGTACTTC.